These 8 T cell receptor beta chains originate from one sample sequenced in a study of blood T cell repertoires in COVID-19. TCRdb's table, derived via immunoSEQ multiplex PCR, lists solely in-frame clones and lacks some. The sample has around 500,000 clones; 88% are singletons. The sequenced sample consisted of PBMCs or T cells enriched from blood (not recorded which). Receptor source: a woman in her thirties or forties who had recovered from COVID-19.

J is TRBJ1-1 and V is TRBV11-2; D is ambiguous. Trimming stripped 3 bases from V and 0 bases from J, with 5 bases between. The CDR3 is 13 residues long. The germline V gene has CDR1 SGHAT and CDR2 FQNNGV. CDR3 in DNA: TGTGCCAGCAGCTTTTCCATGAACACTGAAGCTTTCTTT. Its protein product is CASSFSMNTEAFF.

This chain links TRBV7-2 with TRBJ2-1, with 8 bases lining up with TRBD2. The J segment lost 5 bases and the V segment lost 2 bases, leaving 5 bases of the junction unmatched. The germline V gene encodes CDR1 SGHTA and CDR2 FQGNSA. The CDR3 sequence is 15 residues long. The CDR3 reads CASSLFAGGNNEQFF. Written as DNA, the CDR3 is TGTGCCAGCAGCTTATTTGCGGGAGGCAACAATGAGCAGTTCTTC. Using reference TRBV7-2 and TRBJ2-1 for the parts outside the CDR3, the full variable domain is GAGVSQSPSNKVTEKGKDVELRCDPISGHTALYWYRQSLGQGLEFLIYFQGNSAPDKSGLPSDRFSAERTGGSVSTLTIQRTQQEDSAVYLCASSLFAGGNNEQFFGPGTRLTVL.

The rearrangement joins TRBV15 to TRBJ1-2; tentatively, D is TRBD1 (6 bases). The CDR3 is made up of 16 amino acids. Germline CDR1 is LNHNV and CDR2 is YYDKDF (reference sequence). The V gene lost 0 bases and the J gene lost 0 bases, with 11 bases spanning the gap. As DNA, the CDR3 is TGTGCCACCAGCAGAGATGGGACACCCACTAACTATGGCTACACCTTC. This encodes CATSRDGTPTNYGYTF.

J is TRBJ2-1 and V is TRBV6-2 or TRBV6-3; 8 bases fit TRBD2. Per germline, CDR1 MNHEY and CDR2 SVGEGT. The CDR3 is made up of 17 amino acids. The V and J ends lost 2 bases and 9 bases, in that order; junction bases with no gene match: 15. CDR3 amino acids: CASSYLLTAGEGGEQFF. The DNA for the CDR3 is TGTGCCAGCAGTTACCTTCTGACAGCGGGAGAGGGTGGTGAGCAGTTCTTC.

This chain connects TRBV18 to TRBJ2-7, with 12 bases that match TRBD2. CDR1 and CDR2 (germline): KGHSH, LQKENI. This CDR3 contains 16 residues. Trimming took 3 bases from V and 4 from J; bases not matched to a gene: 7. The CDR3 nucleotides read TGTGCCAGCTCACCCTCACTAGCGGGAGGTTCGTACGAGCAGTACTTC. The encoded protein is CASSPSLAGGSYEQYF.

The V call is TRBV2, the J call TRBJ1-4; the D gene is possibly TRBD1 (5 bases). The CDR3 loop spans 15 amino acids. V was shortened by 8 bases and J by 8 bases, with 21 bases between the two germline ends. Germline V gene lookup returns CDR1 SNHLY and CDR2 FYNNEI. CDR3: CASGGGTVRGEKLFF. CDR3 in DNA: TGTGCCAGCGGGGGAGGGACGGTCCGAGGGGAAAAACTGTTTTTT.

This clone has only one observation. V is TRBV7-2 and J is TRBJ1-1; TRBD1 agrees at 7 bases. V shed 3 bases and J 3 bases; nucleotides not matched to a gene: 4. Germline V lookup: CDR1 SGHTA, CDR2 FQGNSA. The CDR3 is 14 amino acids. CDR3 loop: CASSFRDSHTEAFF. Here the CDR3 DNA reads TGTGCCAGCAGCTTCCGGGACAGCCACACTGAAGCTTTCTTT.

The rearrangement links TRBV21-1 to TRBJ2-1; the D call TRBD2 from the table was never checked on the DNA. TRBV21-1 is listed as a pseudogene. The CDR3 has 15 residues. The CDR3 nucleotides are TGTGCCAGCAGCAACTGGATTGCTAGAGGTCTGGAGCAGTTCTTC. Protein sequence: CASSNWIARGLEQFF.